This T cell receptor (beta chain) was found in a study of monozygotic twins with inflammatory bowel disease. Staff drew a roughly 2.5 ml blood sample from each donor. The CDR3 extends over 13 amino acids. Germline V gene sequence: CDR1 SGHVS, CDR2 FQNEAQ. TCRdb re-called the 5' RACE reads and gives one entry per CDR3 protein, without DNA. Its clone listing holds approximately 100,000 distinct CDR3 sequences. As regards this clonotype: Its target is not known.

Findings of the study overall: The analysis did not separate different T cell subtypes.

The source of this sequence is a human donor with ulcerative colitis or Crohn's disease, or a healthy co-twin of an affected twin (not recorded which). Specimen: blood. J is TRBJ2-3 and V is TRBV7-8. CDR3: CASNVWSTDTQYF.